The present entry profiles one T cell receptor beta chain with its context. Its antigen has not been determined. The CDR3 does not close with the conserved phenylalanine or tryptophan, likely indicating a read error. The record originates from a study of T cells after yellow fever vaccination (dated 2019 in TCRdb). Background on the whole study: The SMART-Seq v4 Ultra Low Input RNA kit was used to prepare libraries from fractions with low cell numbers. Blood was drawn at multiple timepoints before and after primary and secondary immunization, with bulk PBMC replicates and cell subsets isolated. Two healthy male donors, one aged 18 to 30 and one aged 30 to 40 years, were included in the cohort. To track T-cell clones before and after primary and booster YFV17D yellow fever vaccination, bulk TCR alpha and beta repertoires were sequenced longitudinally. Broad study findings and their caveats: Computational filtering was required because FACS-sorted repertoires could contain abundant contaminating clonotypes from the bulk population. Because only two donors were included in the study, the extent to which the findings can be generalized is limited. Most clones expanded after primary vaccination (around 96% of CD4 and roughly 88% of CD8) were re-detected after the booster, suggesting that broad memory maintenance occurred. Compared with the primary T-cell response, the secondary T-cell response was faster but weaker, reaching its peak on day 5 rather than on day 15. A small fraction of clonotypes showed up in both the CD4 and CD8 compartments, probably as a result of convergent recombination.

Explained via the paper, the treatment or condition label denotes: live attenuated yellow fever vaccine strain. At each blood-draw timepoint, two biological replicates of bulk PBMCs were collected. PBMCs were isolated from peripheral blood using a standard Ficoll-Paque protocol. TriZol was used to extract RNA from bulk PBMCs, from CD4 and CD8 fractions, and from dextramer-positive and dextramer-negative fractions. Trimming costs V 6 bases and J 6 bases, and their ends lie 14 bases apart. CDR1 SGHTA and CDR2 FQGNSA were looked up in the germline V gene. A total of 13 residues make up the CDR3, ends included. CDR3 DNA is the only sequence kept; it has 39 bases, read in frame from the first base. Synthesis of TCR cDNA relied on 5'RACE template switching, a step that introduced a universal primer site along with unique molecular identifiers. cDNA synthesis was primed from both the TCR alpha and TCR beta constant segments. Libraries were amplified in two PCR steps, with sample barcodes and sequencing adapters added in the second step. Libraries were sequenced on Illumina HiSeq 2500 (2x100 bp) or NovaSeq (2x150 bp). In the authors' own workflow: Demultiplexing of reads and collapsing into UMI consensus sequences were performed with MIGEC, and V(D)J alignment was carried out with MiXCR. Using edgeR on replicate PBMC samples, clonotypes were called vaccine-responding if FDR was below 0.01 and the log2 fold change was above 5 up to day 15. Bulk clonotypes were assigned CD4 or CD8 identity according to which sequenced CD4 or CD8 repertoire held them at higher abundance. The public reads were run again by TCRdb, first through fastp at Q25 and then through MiXCR, and only productive beta chains were kept. When rows share a CDR3 protein, they turn into one entry using the most common DNA and genes. TCRdb assigned the V and J calls; the authors' analysis was not used. In all, the sample holds some 350,000 distinct CDR3 sequences, and roughly 6.1% of those were seen once. The ten biggest clones cover 15% of the sample.

The chain employs TRBV7-2 and TRBJ1-2; perhaps TRBD1 is the D gene, with 6 bases matching. The source of this sequence is a man younger than 45 who received the YFV17D yellow fever vaccine. Sequencing used PBMCs, obtained 5 days after the yellow fever booster vaccination. The CDR3: CASRTQGLDGYTS. In nucleotide form, the sequence is TGTGCCAGCAGAACACAGGGTCTCGATGGCTACACCTCC.